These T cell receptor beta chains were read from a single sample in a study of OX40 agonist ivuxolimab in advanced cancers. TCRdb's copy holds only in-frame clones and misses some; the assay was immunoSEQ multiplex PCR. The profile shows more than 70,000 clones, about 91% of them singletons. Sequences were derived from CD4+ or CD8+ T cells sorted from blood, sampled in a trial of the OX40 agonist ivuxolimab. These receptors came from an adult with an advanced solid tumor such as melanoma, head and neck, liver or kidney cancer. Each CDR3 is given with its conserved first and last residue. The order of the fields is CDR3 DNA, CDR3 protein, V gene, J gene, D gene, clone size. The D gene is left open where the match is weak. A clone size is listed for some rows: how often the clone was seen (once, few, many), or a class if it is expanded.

DNA: TGTGCCAGCAGTACTAGCGGGAGTTTTACAGATACGCAGTATTTT
CDR3: CASSTSGSFTDTQYF
V: TRBV2
J: TRBJ2-3
D: TRBD2
size: -

DNA: TGTGCCAGCAGCTTTCCGGAGCCGACTAATGACGGGGAGCTGTTTTTT
CDR3: CASSFPEPTNDGELFF
V: TRBV5-8
J: TRBJ2-2
D: -
size: -

DNA: TGTGCCAGCAGTCCCCGACGGAAACTAAGCACAGATACGCAGTATTTT
CDR3: CASSPRRKLSTDTQYF
V: TRBV28
J: TRBJ2-3
D: -
size: -

DNA: TGTGCCAGCAGCTCGGGGACTAGCGGGAGGGCGATGGGCTACGAGCAGTACTTC
CDR3: CASSSGTSGRAMGYEQYF
V: TRBV7-2
J: TRBJ2-7
D: TRBD2
size: few

DNA: TGTGCCAGCAGCTCAGGGGTTACCGGGGAGCTGTTTTTT
CDR3: CASSSGVTGELFF
V: TRBV7-3
J: TRBJ2-2
D: -
size: -

DNA: TGTGCCAGCAGCACACAGACAGGGGCAGGCTACGAGCAGTACTTC
CDR3: CASSTQTGAGYEQYF
V: TRBV5-4
J: TRBJ2-7
D: TRBD1
size: -

DNA: TGCGCCAGCAGCCTCATGACTGGCGGACCCTACGAGCAGTACTTC
CDR3: CASSLMTGGPYEQYF
V: TRBV5-1
J: TRBJ2-7
D: -
size: once

DNA: TGTGCCAGCTCACCACCGGGGCTCACAGATACGCAGTATTTT
CDR3: CASSPPGLTDTQYF
V: TRBV18
J: TRBJ2-3
D: -
size: -

DNA: TGTGCCAGCAGTTACTCTGGCTATGGCTACACCTTC
CDR3: CASSYSGYGYTF
V: TRBV6-6
J: TRBJ1-2
D: -
size: -

DNA: TGTGCCATCCAGTACACAGATACGCAGTATTTT
CDR3: CAIQYTDTQYF
V: TRBV7-9
J: TRBJ2-3
D: -
size: few

DNA: TGTGCCAGCAGTCTTAGGGACCGCACGGGGGCCCAGTACTTC
CDR3: CASSLRDRTGAQYF
V: TRBV6-5
J: TRBJ2-5
D: -
size: -

DNA: TGCGCCAGCAGCCAAGGGACTAGCGGGAGGGCCTCATCCTACAATGAGCAGTTCTTC
CDR3: CASSQGTSGRASSYNEQFF
V: TRBV5-1
J: TRBJ2-1
D: TRBD2
size: -

DNA: TGTGCCAGCAGCCACCTCAGGCAGGGGCTCTTGGAGACCCAGTACTTC
CDR3: CASSHLRQGLLETQYF
V: TRBV14
J: TRBJ2-5
D: -
size: -

DNA: TGTGCCAGTAGTATAGACGCGAGACGGTGGTATGGCTACACCTTC
CDR3: CASSIDARRWYGYTF
V: TRBV19
J: TRBJ1-2
D: -
size: -

DNA: TGCGCCAGCAGCTGGATCCCTTACAGGGTTAGGGATGAAAAACTGTTTTTT
CDR3: CASSWIPYRVRDEKLFF
V: TRBV5-1
J: TRBJ1-4
D: -
size: -

DNA: TGTGCCAGCAGTCCCTCGACAGGGGAGAAGGGCAATGAGCAGTTCTTC
CDR3: CASSPSTGEKGNEQFF
V: TRBV27
J: TRBJ2-1
D: TRBD1
size: -

DNA: TGTGCCAGCAGTGAAAGGGGAAATGAGCAGTTCTTC
CDR3: CASSERGNEQFF
V: TRBV27
J: TRBJ2-1
D: -
size: -

DNA: TGTGCCAGCAGCCCGAGCGGAGTCCAAAATGAAAAACTGTTTTTT
CDR3: CASSPSGVQNEKLFF
V: TRBV7-9
J: TRBJ1-4
D: -
size: -

DNA: TGTGCCAGCTCACCGCTAACGACAGGGGAGGGGAACACTGAAGCTTTCTTT
CDR3: CASSPLTTGEGNTEAFF
V: TRBV18
J: TRBJ1-1
D: TRBD1
size: -

DNA: TGTGCCAGCTCACCCAGACAGGAAGACACTAATCTCTCTGGGGCCAACGTCCTGACTTTC
CDR3: CASSPRQEDTNLSGANVLTF
V: TRBV18
J: TRBJ2-6
D: -
size: -

DNA: TGCAGCGCCCAGCGGGGGAGTTTCAATGAGCAGTTCTTC
CDR3: CSAQRGSFNEQFF
V: TRBV29-1
J: TRBJ2-1
D: TRBD2
size: -

DNA: TGTGCCAGCAGCTTGATGGGGACAGCCGGAAATGAGCAGTTCTTC
CDR3: CASSLMGTAGNEQFF
V: TRBV5-8
J: TRBJ2-1
D: TRBD1
size: -

DNA: TGTGCCAGCAGTTTCGGACAGGGTCAGCCCCAGCATTTT
CDR3: CASSFGQGQPQHF
V: TRBV2
J: TRBJ1-5
D: TRBD1
size: -

DNA: TGTGCCAGCTCACCCCGGGACAGCGTGATGAACACTGAAGCTTTCTTT
CDR3: CASSPRDSVMNTEAFF
V: TRBV18
J: TRBJ1-1
D: TRBD1
size: -

DNA: TGTGCCAGCAGTGAAAATTCTGAAGCTTTCTTT
CDR3: CASSENSEAFF
V: TRBV2
J: TRBJ1-1
D: -
size: -

DNA: TGTGCCAGCAGCTTAGAGTCATCTTCGGCGGAAGCTTTCTTT
CDR3: CASSLESSSAEAFF
V: TRBV7-6
J: TRBJ1-1
D: -
size: -

DNA: TGCGCCAGCAGCTTCTCGGGGGTAGGGTCCTACAATGAGCAGTTCTTC
CDR3: CASSFSGVGSYNEQFF
V: TRBV5-1
J: TRBJ2-1
D: -
size: -

DNA: TGTGCCAGCAGACTCCCCCGACAGACGAATTCACCCCTCCACTTT
CDR3: CASRLPRQTNSPLHF
V: TRBV28
J: TRBJ1-6
D: -
size: -

DNA: TGCAGCGTTTTCGGACAGGGTTTCGGAGAGACCCAGTACTTC
CDR3: CSVFGQGFGETQYF
V: TRBV29-1
J: TRBJ2-5
D: TRBD1
size: -

DNA: TGCAGCGTAGCAGGGGTCACTGAAGCTTTCTTT
CDR3: CSVAGVTEAFF
V: TRBV29-1
J: TRBJ1-1
D: -
size: -

DNA: TGTGCCAGCAGCGTAGGATCAGGGAGCTACGAGCAGTACTTC
CDR3: CASSVGSGSYEQYF
V: TRBV9
J: TRBJ2-7
D: -
size: -

DNA: TGTGCCAGCAGCAAAGCCTCGGAACAGGATAGCAATCAGCCCCAGCATTTT
CDR3: CASSKASEQDSNQPQHF
V: TRBV21-1
J: TRBJ1-5
D: -
size: -

DNA: TGCGCCAGCAGCCCCGGAGAGGCCACCGGGGAGCTGTTTTTT
CDR3: CASSPGEATGELFF
V: TRBV5-1
J: TRBJ2-2
D: -
size: -

DNA: TGTGCCAGTAGTAGCTTAGGTTGGGAGAGAGATACGCAGTATTTT
CDR3: CASSSLGWERDTQYF
V: TRBV19
J: TRBJ2-3
D: -
size: -

DNA: TGTGCCAGCAGTTTATCGCCGGCTAAGAAACGTTCACCCCTCCACTTT
CDR3: CASSLSPAKKRSPLHF
V: TRBV28
J: TRBJ1-6
D: -
size: -

DNA: TGTGCCAGCAGCTATGACAGGGGGCGCTTCGGGGAGCTGTTTTTT
CDR3: CASSYDRGRFGELFF
V: TRBV7-8
J: TRBJ2-2
D: TRBD1
size: few

DNA: TGTGCCAGCAGCTTAGATGGGGTAAAAGCTTTCTTT
CDR3: CASSLDGVKAFF
V: TRBV11-3
J: TRBJ1-1
D: -
size: -

DNA: TGTGCCAGCAGCTTGCCCCGGCGAGAGCAGTACTTC
CDR3: CASSLPRREQYF
V: TRBV7-2
J: TRBJ2-7
D: -
size: -

DNA: TGCGCCAGCAGCGTTTTGGAGGCCAATGAGCAGTTCTTC
CDR3: CASSVLEANEQFF
V: TRBV5-1
J: TRBJ2-1
D: -
size: -

DNA: TGTGCCAGCAGCTTAGCAGGGCAGGGCTATGGCTACACCTTC
CDR3: CASSLAGQGYGYTF
V: TRBV7-9
J: TRBJ1-2
D: -
size: -

DNA: TGTGCCAGCAGTTCCTTCCTCAGAAACACCATATATTTT
CDR3: CASSSFLRNTIYF
V: TRBV28
J: TRBJ1-3
D: -
size: -

DNA: TGCGCCAGCAGCTTGGGTGGGACTGTGAACACTGAAGCTTTCTTT
CDR3: CASSLGGTVNTEAFF
V: TRBV5-1
J: TRBJ1-1
D: -
size: -

DNA: TGTGCCAGCAGTTTTCAGGGTTCAGAGACCCAGTACTTC
CDR3: CASSFQGSETQYF
V: TRBV28
J: TRBJ2-5
D: -
size: -

DNA: TGTGCCAGCAAACTGGACAGAAACTTGAACTATGGCTACACCTTC
CDR3: CASKLDRNLNYGYTF
V: TRBV6-1
J: TRBJ1-2
D: -
size: -

DNA: TGCAGCGTTGAGGGGGGACTAGACACAGATACGCAGTATTTT
CDR3: CSVEGGLDTDTQYF
V: TRBV29-1
J: TRBJ2-3
D: TRBD2
size: -

DNA: TGTGCCAGCAGTTTGGGTGCGGGGGCCCACGAGCAGTACTTC
CDR3: CASSLGAGAHEQYF
V: TRBV28
J: TRBJ2-7
D: -
size: -

DNA: TGCGCCAGCAGCCAAAGTTCGTCGGGGGCCAACGTCCTGACTTTC
CDR3: CASSQSSSGANVLTF
V: TRBV4-1
J: TRBJ2-6
D: -
size: -

DNA: TGTGCCAGCAGTCCGGGCGGGGAGTTTGTCCACGAGCAGTACTTC
CDR3: CASSPGGEFVHEQYF
V: TRBV28
J: TRBJ2-7
D: -
size: -

DNA: TGTGCCAGTAGTATAGATCCCCCGTCGTCTGGGGCCAACGTCCTGACTTTC
CDR3: CASSIDPPSSGANVLTF
V: TRBV19
J: TRBJ2-6
D: -
size: -

DNA: TGCAGCGTCTACATATTGAACACTGAAGCTTTCTTT
CDR3: CSVYILNTEAFF
V: TRBV29-1
J: TRBJ1-1
D: -
size: -

DNA: TGTGCCAGCAGCCGAGGGAGCTCTGGAAACACCATATATTTT
CDR3: CASSRGSSGNTIYF
V: TRBV5-4
J: TRBJ1-3
D: -
size: -

DNA: TGCGCCAGCAGCTTGCGTCGGTCGGCGGGAGCTTTTAGCACAGATACGCAGTATTTT
CDR3: CASSLRRSAGAFSTDTQYF
V: TRBV5-1
J: TRBJ2-3
D: TRBD2
size: -

DNA: TGTGCCAGCAGCCCCGGAGGCCTCTCTGGAAACACCATATATTTT
CDR3: CASSPGGLSGNTIYF
V: TRBV5-4
J: TRBJ1-3
D: -
size: once

DNA: TGTGCCAGCAGCTTTAATGAGGATACCTACGAGCAGTACTTC
CDR3: CASSFNEDTYEQYF
V: TRBV5-8
J: TRBJ2-7
D: -
size: once

DNA: TGTGCCAGCAGCTTAACCGGGACCAGGGGAACCGGGGAGCTGTTTTTT
CDR3: CASSLTGTRGTGELFF
V: TRBV7-9
J: TRBJ2-2
D: -
size: -